Listed here are 27 T cell receptor beta chains from one sample, sequenced in a study of cytomegalovirus exposure and HLA in healthy donors. With 60 Vbeta and 13 Jbeta primers, the PCR was carried out. Libraries were prepared by immunoSEQ multiplex PCR; TCRdb keeps only in-frame clonotypes and omits some of them. This table has about 120,000 clones, about 81% appearing once. The source material was PBMCs. These receptors all stem from a middle-aged man in good health and CMV-seronegative.

The chain employs TRBV4-2 and TRBJ2-1; D possibly corresponds to TRBD1 (5 bases). This CDR3 contains 15 residues. From germline, CDR1 is LGHNA and CDR2 YNFKEQ. V lost 1 base, J lost 4 bases, and 11 bases lay in between. The CDR3 loop reads CASSQVAGKYNEQFF. DNA for the CDR3: TGTGCCAGCAGCCAAGTGGCAGGGAAATACAATGAGCAGTTCTTC.

This chain joins TRBV7-3 and TRBJ1-1, with D possibly matching TRBD1 (6 bases). The CDR3 runs to 13 residues. The V gene lost 3 bases and the J gene lost 5 bases, with 10 bases spanning the gap. The germline CDR1 and CDR2 sequences are SGHTA and FQGTGA. CDR3 bases: TGTGCCAGCAGCTTTTGGGGGCTTACTGAAGCTTTCTTT. Translation gives CASSFWGLTEAFF.

The chain links TRBV28 to TRBJ1-1; perhaps TRBD1 as D (6 bases). CDR3 length: 16 residues. V was pared by 3 bases and J by 4 bases, with 18 bases between. Germline CDR1 and CDR2: MDHEN and SYDVKM. The CDR3 here is CASSFNGRGAATEAFF. DNA for the CDR3: TGTGCCAGCAGTTTTAATGGCAGGGGAGCGGCCACTGAAGCTTTCTTT.

The chain employs TRBV2 and TRBJ2-5; 8 bases are a match to TRBD1. The V gene's germline CDR1 is SNHLY and CDR2 FYNNEI. V trimming: 7 bases; J trimming: 5 bases; junction bases outside the gene matches: 9. This CDR3 is 14 amino acids long. The CDR3 nucleotides read TGTGCCAGCACCTCGACAGGGGATGGGGAGACCCAGTACTTC. It is translated as CASTSTGDGETQYF.

The chain couples TRBV13 to TRBJ1-4, with D hard to call. Germline V CDR1 and CDR2: PRHDT, FYEKMQ (reference sequence). The CDR3 is 15 residues long. Trimming took 4 bases from V and 7 from J, leaving 16 bases between them. The CDR3 reads CASSSKLGEGEKLFF. In nucleotides, the CDR3 is TGTGCCAGCAGCTCCAAATTGGGTGAGGGTGAAAAACTGTTTTTT.

The chain uses TRBV27 and TRBJ2-7; D is possibly TRBD2 (5 bases). The germline gives CDR1 MNHEY, CDR2 SMNVEV (reference sequence). The CDR3 is 15 amino acids. V gave up 2 bases and J gave up 0 bases, with 11 bases separating them. CDR3 DNA sequence: TGTGCCAGCAGTTTACGGAGCGGAAGCTCCTACGAGCAGTACTTC. Translation gives CASSLRSGSSYEQYF.

The V and J genes are TRBV7-2 and TRBJ2-5; a possible D gene is TRBD2 (5 bases). The end of the DNA is better explained by TRBJ2-7, so the J call may be wrong. Germline CDR1 SGHTA, CDR2 FQGNSA. This CDR3 has 15 amino acids. CDR3 in amino acids: CASSLAAGGAYEQYF. The CDR3 DNA reads TGTGCCAGCAGCTTAGCGGCCGGAGGCGCCTACGAGCAGTACTTC.

The V call is TRBV7-3, the J call TRBJ2-5; a weak D match, TRBD1 (5 bases). The V gene lost 3 bases and the J gene lost 2 bases, with 7 bases spanning the gap. This CDR3 has 13 amino acids. Germline lookup yields CDR1 SGHTA and CDR2 FQGTGA. CDR3 region: CASSFDSQETQYF. CDR3 nucleotide sequence: TGTGCCAGCAGCTTCGACAGTCAAGAGACCCAGTACTTC. Supplemented by reference TRBV7-3 and TRBJ2-5, the full variable domain reads GAGVSQTPSNKVTEKGKYVELRCDPISGHTALYWYRQSLGQGPEFLIYFQGTGAADDSGLPNDRFFAVRPEGSVSTLKIQRTERGDSAVYLCASSFDSQETQYFGPGTRLLVL.

The chain has TRBV7-9 and TRBJ1-4; TRBD1 matches at 8 bases. V lost 5 bases and J lost 3; bases outside the gene matches: 14. This CDR3 is 18 amino acids long. Germline V gene data show CDR1 as SEHNR and CDR2 as FQNEAQ (reference sequence). The DNA of the CDR3 is TGTGCCAGCAGCACGGGATTCAGGGGGCCCGGGGCTAATGAAAAACTGTTTTTT. Translated, it gives CASSTGFRGPGANEKLFF.

J is TRBJ2-1 and V is TRBV4-3, with TRBD2 matching 9 bases. The V segment lost 0 bases and the J segment 6 bases; nucleotides outside the gene matches: 12. This CDR3 comprises 18 residues. Germline loops: CDR1 LGHNA, CDR2 YSLEER. In DNA form, the CDR3 reads TGCGCCAGCAGCCAAGACAGCCCACTTAGCGGGAGCCCCAATGAGCAGTTCTTC. As protein: CASSQDSPLSGSPNEQFF.

To note about this clone: At one end, the junction sequence differs from germline, possibly due to a read error. The chain uses TRBV5-1 and TRBJ2-6; perhaps TRBD1 as D (5 bases). Per the germline V gene, CDR1 is SGHRS and CDR2 is YFSETQ. CDR3 length equals 14 residues. The CDR3 region has the DNA TGCGCCAGCAGGTTGGCTGCTGGGGCCAACGGCCTGACTTTC. Protein product: CASRLAAGANGLTF. The full variable domain, rest sourced from reference TRBV5-1 and TRBJ2-6, is KAGVTQTPRYLIKTRGQQVTLSCSPISGHRSVSWYQQTPGQGLQFLFEYFSETQRNKGNFPGRFSGRQFSNSRSEMNVSTLELGDSALYLCASRLAAGANGLTFGAGSRLTVL.

The J gene is TRBJ2-2, the V gene TRBV30, with 9 bases lining up with TRBD1. There are 14 residues in the CDR3. With 5 bases clipped from V and 6 bases from J, the junction kept 7 bases outside the gene matches. Germline CDR1 GTSNPN, CDR2 SVGIG (reference sequence). The CDR3 DNA sequence: TGTGCCTGGGAACAGGGGGCCCTGGCCGGGGAGCTGTTTTTT. This codes for CAWEQGALAGELFF.

The chain joins TRBV2 to TRBJ1-3; D is undetermined. The CDR3 totals 13 residues. V was cut by 6 bases and J by 7 bases, with 13 bases left in between. The germline gives CDR1 SNHLY, CDR2 FYNNEI. CDR3 amino acids: CASSEGPRNTIYF. CDR3 bases: TGTGCCAGCAGCGAGGGCCCGCGGAACACCATATATTTT.

The V call is TRBV10-3, the J call TRBJ1-2; 7 nucleotides align to TRBD1. CDR3 length: 13 residues. J gave up 12 bases and V 6 bases, and 13 bases lay outside the gene matches. CDR1 is ENHRY, CDR2 SYGVKD, per germline. The CDR3 sequence is CAISPTTTGWDTF. The CDR3 coding sequence is TGTGCCATCAGCCCCACAACGACAGGGTGGGACACCTTC.

This clone was recorded a few times. The chain's CDR3 is CASSLWGAEQPQHF. CDR3 nucleotide sequence: TGTGCCAGCAGTTTATGGGGAGCGGAGCAGCCCCAGCATTTT. The chain couples TRBV27 to TRBJ1-5, with D hard to call. This CDR3 is built from 14 residues. Germline loops: CDR1 MNHEY, CDR2 SMNVEV (reference sequence). The V and J ends lost 1 base and 7 bases respectively, with 11 bases between them.

The chain carries TRBV7-2 and TRBJ2-3; D gene unclear. The CDR3 has 14 residues. Germline V gene lookup returns CDR1 SGHTA and CDR2 FQGNSA. The V end lost 4 bases, the J end lost 0 bases, and 8 bases lay between the germline ends. The CDR3 here is CASSSYLSTDTQYF. In DNA form, the CDR3 reads TGTGCCAGCAGCTCCTACCTAAGCACAGATACGCAGTATTTT.

A single count supports this clone. The rearrangement links TRBV7-9 to TRBJ2-1; D gene unclear. The germline CDR1 and CDR2 sequences are SEHNR and FQNEAQ (reference sequence). This CDR3 has 11 residues. V was pared by 3 bases and J by 6 bases, with 3 bases between. The CDR3 spells CASSFSNEQFF. DNA for the CDR3: TGTGCCAGCAGCTTCAGCAATGAGCAGTTCTTC.

The rearrangement uses TRBV5-6 and TRBJ2-4; 7 bases map to TRBD2. V was clipped by 0 bases and J by 0 bases; unmatched bases: 6. The CDR3 totals 17 residues. Germline lookup yields CDR1 SGHDT and CDR2 YYEEEE. CDR3: CASSLGTRRLAKNIQYF. The CDR3 DNA sequence: TGTGCCAGCAGCTTGGGGACTAGGAGACTAGCCAAAAACATTCAGTACTTC.

The chain is built from TRBV9 and TRBJ2-1; 12 bases agree with TRBD2. Germline loops: CDR1 SGDLS, CDR2 YYNGEE. The CDR3 length is 14 residues. Germline trimming cut 3 bases from V and 11 bases from J; bases unmatched to any gene: 6. CDR3 DNA: TGTGCCAGCAGCGAGCTAGCGGGGGGGGAAAAGCAGTTCTTC. This encodes CASSELAGGEKQFF.

This clone was seen a single time. The chain recombines TRBV9 with TRBJ1-5; possible D gene TRBD1, 6 bases. CDR3 length: 14 residues. Germline CDR1 is SGDLS and CDR2 is YYNGEE. V was trimmed by 0 bases and J by 7 bases, leaving 11 bases between them. The CDR3 protein is CASSVGEGDQPQHF. Here the CDR3 DNA reads TGTGCCAGCAGCGTAGGAGAGGGGGACCAGCCCCAGCATTTT.

This clone was detected only a few times. The rearrangement joins TRBV7-8 to TRBJ1-2, with a tentative D call TRBD1 (6 bases). There are 16 residues in the CDR3. CDR1 is SGHVS, CDR2 FQNEAQ, per germline. V lost 5 bases to trimming and J lost 4 bases, with 20 bases between them. Here the CDR3 reads CASSVSAGDRGYGYTF. The CDR3 DNA is TGTGCCAGCAGCGTTAGCGCAGGGGATCGTGGCTATGGCTACACCTTC.

In its sample, this clone was seen once. V usage is TRBV7-2 and J usage is TRBJ1-3; D is possibly TRBD1 (6 bases). V was trimmed by 8 bases and J by 0 bases, leaving 11 bases between them. The CDR3 runs 14 residues. CDR1 SGHTA and CDR2 FQGNSA come from the germline V gene. The CDR3: CASAVGGSGNTIYF. As DNA, the CDR3 is TGTGCCAGCGCCGTAGGGGGCTCTGGAAACACCATATATTTT.

This rearrangement joins TRBV19 to TRBJ2-6; D not resolved. Germline V lookup: CDR1 LNHDA, CDR2 SQIVND (reference sequence). V shed 0 bases and J shed 0 bases, with 12 bases lying between them. The CDR3 is 18 residues long. CDR3 region: CASSIDTPRYSGANVLTF. CDR3 DNA: TGTGCCAGTAGTATAGATACCCCCAGATACTCTGGGGCCAACGTCCTGACTTTC.

The gene calls are TRBV9 and TRBJ1-1; D not resolved. Germline loops: CDR1 SGDLS, CDR2 YYNGEE. CDR3 size: 15 residues. V lost 0 bases and J lost 4, with 13 bases in between. The DNA for the CDR3 is TGTGCCAGCAGCGTAGGTGCAGCCACGGGCACTGAAGCTTTCTTT. This gives the protein CASSVGAATGTEAFF.

The chain is built from TRBV4-1 and TRBJ1-1; a weak D match, TRBD1 (5 bases). This CDR3 spans 14 amino acids. Germline CDR1 and CDR2: MGHRA and YSYEKL. The V end lost 5 bases, the J end lost 1 base, and 11 bases lay between the germline ends. The CDR3 here is CASSGKTANTEAFF. CDR3 coding DNA: TGCGCCAGCAGCGGAAAGACAGCGAACACTGAAGCTTTCTTT.

The rearrangement links TRBV7-9 to TRBJ2-1; the D is unclear. The CDR3 is 14 residues long. V was clipped by 5 bases and J by 10 bases, with 18 bases between them. Germline V CDR1 and CDR2: SEHNR, FQNEAQ (reference sequence). CDR3 sequence (DNA): TGTGCCAGCAGCGCCGATTGGGCCGTCGTGGAGCAGTTCTTC. Its translation: CASSADWAVVEQFF.

The chain links TRBV9 to TRBJ1-2; 7 bases align to TRBD1. CDR3 length equals 15 residues. Germline values: CDR1 SGDLS, CDR2 YYNGEE. V was pared by 0 bases and J by 6 bases, with 8 bases of the junction left unmatched. CDR3 residues: CASSVDLDRKDGYTF. The DNA of the CDR3 is TGTGCCAGCAGCGTAGACCTGGACAGGAAAGATGGCTACACCTTC.